This T cell receptor beta chain appears in the sequencing data of a study of blood T cell repertoires in COVID-19. Across the whole study: Researchers got acute and convalescent COVID-19 samples from the United States, Italy and Spain.

The CDR3 covers 15 residues. Trimming left V 7 bases short and J 0 bases short, with 13 bases between. Germline V gene data show CDR1 as MDHEN and CDR2 as SYDVKM. Source study methods: Quantification of nucleated cells was approximated via reference gene primer amplification. Some clones are missing from TCRdb's copy, which holds only in-frame ones; the method was immunoSEQ multiplex PCR. That table furnishes V, J and clone size, whereas the DNA furnished D and trimming. Of 150,000 to 200,000 clones listed, around 85% are singletons. The origin of this receptor is a man in his 60s with acute or convalescent COVID-19. The chain joins TRBV28 to TRBJ1-3; possible D gene TRBD1, 6 bases. The sequenced material came from peripheral blood. The CDR3 sequence is CASTDSLSSGNTIYF. As DNA, the CDR3 is TGTGCCAGCACGGACAGTTTGAGCTCTGGAAACACCATATATTTT.